This T cell receptor beta chain was sequenced for a study of blood T cell repertoires in COVID-19. Background on the study: COVID-19 samples, acute and convalescent, were from the United States, Italy and Spain. The analysed material was cDNA or gDNA that came from T cells, B-cell-depleted T cells, or PBMCs.

Only in-frame clones appear in the TCRdb table, and some are missing; sequencing was by immunoSEQ multiplex PCR. The profile shows roughly 250,000 clones, 75% to 90% of them singletons. This CDR3 contains 14 residues. Germline assignment: CDR1 KGHSH and CDR2 LQKENI. Trimming cost V 3 bases and J 1 base, with 6 bases left between them. Across under 25 US areas, participants ranged in age from about 18 to 100 years. Categorization into cohorts depended on clinical history that participants reported. The specimen was PBMCs or T cells enriched from blood (not recorded which). The V gene is TRBV18, the J gene TRBJ2-2; the D is unclear. The sequence derives from a woman between 18 and 29 years old who had recovered from COVID-19. CDR3 residues: CASSPGRNTGELFF. The CDR3 DNA follows: TGTGCCAGCTCACCGGGCAGGAACACCGGGGAGCTGTTTTTT.